This entry describes one T cell receptor (beta chain). As yet, its antigen is unknown. The protocol was immunoSEQ multiplex PCR, while the TCRdb copy is restricted to in-frame clones and leaves out a portion. Of a few million clones in the sample, 80% to 95% were seen once. The entry originates in a study of shared clonotypes between healthy human individuals. Study-level findings and limits: As a rule, naive subsets had a larger estimated richness than memory subsets.

The sample was naive CD4+ T cells from PBMCs. Subset defined: CD45RA+ positively selected. The TCR was taken from a man in his late teens or twenties in good health. Some clones in this sample may be carry-over from other donors' samples.

CDR3 in amino acids: CASSHLNTGELFF. The CDR3 nucleotides are TGTGCCAGCAGCCATCTTAACACCGGGGAGCTGTTTTTT. The rearrangement joins TRBV14 to TRBJ2-2; D gene ambiguous. V lost 3 bases and J lost 2, with 4 bases in between. Germline CDR1 and CDR2: SGHDN and FVKESK. The CDR3 loop spans 13 amino acids.